A selection of T cell receptor beta chains follows, all from one sample in a study of post-analysis software for immune sequencing data. Using its own MiXCR run on the PCR reads, TCRdb lists one record per CDR3 protein. The sample includes 650,000 to 850,000 distinct CDR3 sequences, roughly 58% seen only once; the top ten take about 4.5%. Sequencing input: blood. These TCRs come from a girl aged 10 to 17 with multiple sclerosis. Both conserved end residues are part of each CDR3. D genes are given only for firm matches. Rows give clone size only sometimes, using once, few, many, or a class for an expanded clone.

clone size: -
J gene: TRBJ2-7
V gene: TRBV7-6
D gene: -
CDR3 length: 13
CDR3 protein: CASSLDNPYEQYF
CDR3 DNA: TGTGCCAGCAGCTTAGACAACCCATACGAGCAGTACTTC

clone size: few
J gene: TRBJ2-3
V gene: TRBV29-1
D gene: TRBD1
CDR3 length: 13
CDR3 protein: CSVTGVAPDTQYF
CDR3 DNA: TGCAGCGTGACAGGGGTGGCTCCAGATACGCAGTATTTT

clone size: -
J gene: TRBJ2-7
V gene: TRBV29-1
D gene: TRBD1
CDR3 length: 13
CDR3 protein: CSVRQGAQYEQYF
CDR3 DNA: TGCAGCGTTCGACAGGGGGCTCAGTACGAGCAGTACTTC

clone size: -
J gene: TRBJ1-2
V gene: TRBV29-1
D gene: -
CDR3 length: 11
CDR3 protein: CSVERNYGYTF
CDR3 DNA: TGCAGCGTTGAGCGCAACTATGGCTACACCTTC

clone size: -
J gene: TRBJ2-5
V gene: TRBV3-1
D gene: TRBD2
CDR3 length: 17
CDR3 protein: CASSQDGSGIRDETQYF
CDR3 DNA: TGTGCCAGCAGCCAAGATGGTAGCGGGATAAGGGACGAGACCCAGTACTTC

clone size: many
J gene: TRBJ2-3
V gene: TRBV20-1
D gene: -
CDR3 length: 12
CDR3 protein: CSARGGPDTQYF
CDR3 DNA: TGCAGTGCTAGAGGGGGCCCAGATACGCAGTATTTT

clone size: -
J gene: TRBJ2-6
V gene: TRBV15
D gene: TRBD1
CDR3 length: 16
CDR3 protein: CATSRATGTGANVLTF
CDR3 DNA: TGTGCCACCAGCAGAGCGACAGGGACTGGGGCCAACGTCCTGACTTTC

clone size: -
J gene: TRBJ2-7
V gene: TRBV27
D gene: TRBD2
CDR3 length: 15
CDR3 protein: CASSPPASGINEQYF
CDR3 DNA: TGTGCCAGCAGTCCCCCGGCTAGCGGGATCAACGAGCAGTACTTC

clone size: -
J gene: TRBJ2-1
V gene: TRBV9
D gene: TRBD2
CDR3 length: 15
CDR3 protein: CASSVGLAGDNEQFF
CDR3 DNA: TGTGCCAGCAGCGTTGGGCTAGCGGGGGACAATGAGCAGTTCTTC

clone size: -
J gene: TRBJ2-5
V gene: TRBV20-1
D gene: -
CDR3 length: 12
CDR3 protein: CSASGIQETQYF
CDR3 DNA: TGCAGTGCTAGCGGGATCCAAGAGACCCAGTACTTC

clone size: -
J gene: TRBJ1-1
V gene: TRBV12-3/TRBV12-4
D gene: -
CDR3 length: 12
CDR3 protein: CASSVDSTGAFF
CDR3 DNA: TGTGCCAGCAGTGTGGACTCTACTGGAGCTTTCTTT

clone size: -
J gene: TRBJ1-5
V gene: TRBV2
D gene: -
CDR3 length: 15
CDR3 protein: CASSQQEQASGAQHF
CDR3 DNA: TGTGCCAGCAGCCAACAGGAACAGGCCTCCGGTGCCCAGCATTTT

clone size: -
J gene: TRBJ1-4
V gene: TRBV2
D gene: -
CDR3 length: 14
CDR3 protein: CASRNRDSNEKLFF
CDR3 DNA: TGTGCCAGCAGAAACAGGGACTCTAATGAAAAACTGTTTTTT

clone size: few
J gene: TRBJ2-5
V gene: TRBV6-6
D gene: -
CDR3 length: 14
CDR3 protein: CASSYRLGQETQYF
CDR3 DNA: TGTGCCAGCAGTTACCGACTAGGGCAAGAGACCCAGTACTTC

clone size: -
J gene: TRBJ2-7
V gene: TRBV2
D gene: -
CDR3 length: 15
CDR3 protein: CASKGPTLLSYEQYF
CDR3 DNA: TGTGCCAGCAAAGGTCCAACCCTTCTCTCCTACGAGCAGTACTTC

clone size: -
J gene: TRBJ1-4
V gene: TRBV10-3
D gene: -
CDR3 length: 14
CDR3 protein: CAISMETTNEKLFF
CDR3 DNA: TGTGCCATCAGTATGGAGACGACTAATGAAAAACTGTTTTTT

clone size: -
J gene: TRBJ2-3
V gene: TRBV20-1
D gene: TRBD2
CDR3 length: 15
CDR3 protein: CSVALAVLRGDTQYF
CDR3 DNA: TGCAGTGTCGCGCTAGCGGTCCTCCGCGGGGATACGCAGTATTTT

clone size: -
J gene: TRBJ1-2
V gene: TRBV3-1
D gene: -
CDR3 length: 13
CDR3 protein: CASSHDGTYGYTF
CDR3 DNA: TGTGCCAGCAGCCACGACGGTACCTATGGCTACACCTTC

clone size: -
J gene: TRBJ2-7
V gene: TRBV5-1
D gene: -
CDR3 length: 15
CDR3 protein: CASSLVMQGPHEQYF
CDR3 DNA: TGCGCCAGCAGCTTGGTAATGCAGGGGCCCCACGAGCAGTACTTC

clone size: few
J gene: TRBJ2-1
V gene: TRBV20-1
D gene: -
CDR3 length: 12
CDR3 protein: CSARGGYNEQFF
CDR3 DNA: TGCAGTGCTAGGGGGGGTTACAATGAGCAGTTCTTC

clone size: -
J gene: TRBJ2-3
V gene: TRBV7-9
D gene: -
CDR3 length: 13
CDR3 protein: CASSPNDPGTQYF
CDR3 DNA: TGTGCCAGCAGCCCCAACGACCCAGGTACGCAGTATTTT

clone size: -
J gene: TRBJ2-3
V gene: TRBV6-4
D gene: -
CDR3 length: 14
CDR3 protein: CASRRDGSTDTLYF
CDR3 DNA: TGTGCCAGCAGGAGGGATGGTAGCACAGATACGCTGTATTTT

clone size: once
J gene: TRBJ2-3
V gene: TRBV4-1
D gene: TRBD2
CDR3 length: 15
CDR3 protein: CASSQTSGATDTQYF
CDR3 DNA: TGCGCCAGCAGCCAGACTAGCGGGGCGACAGATACGCAGTATTTT

clone size: -
J gene: TRBJ1-5
V gene: TRBV28
D gene: TRBD1
CDR3 length: 15
CDR3 protein: CASRSTGRDNQPQHF
CDR3 DNA: TGTGCCAGCAGATCGACAGGGCGAGACAATCAGCCCCAGCATTTT

clone size: -
J gene: TRBJ2-7
V gene: TRBV3-1
D gene: -
CDR3 length: 16
CDR3 protein: CASSQDRVWAADEQYF
CDR3 DNA: TGTGCCAGCAGCCAAGATCGCGTTTGGGCAGCCGACGAGCAGTACTTC

clone size: few
J gene: TRBJ1-4
V gene: TRBV29-1
D gene: TRBD1
CDR3 length: 13
CDR3 protein: CSASGTGAEKLFF
CDR3 DNA: TGCAGCGCCTCCGGGACAGGGGCAGAAAAACTGTTTTTT

clone size: -
J gene: TRBJ2-5
V gene: TRBV12-3/TRBV12-4
D gene: TRBD1
CDR3 length: 15
CDR3 protein: CASSHRDRGLGTQYF
CDR3 DNA: TGTGCCAGCAGTCATCGGGACAGGGGGCTTGGGACCCAGTACTTC

clone size: -
J gene: TRBJ2-1
V gene: TRBV3-1
D gene: TRBD2
CDR3 length: 14
CDR3 protein: CASSRRGLVVEQFF
CDR3 DNA: TGTGCCAGCAGCCGCCGCGGACTAGTAGTTGAGCAGTTCTTC

clone size: few
J gene: TRBJ1-4
V gene: TRBV7-2
D gene: -
CDR3 length: 15
CDR3 protein: CASSLDSGVNEKLFF
CDR3 DNA: TGTGCCAGCAGCTTAGATTCTGGTGTTAATGAAAAACTGTTTTTT

clone size: -
J gene: TRBJ2-7
V gene: TRBV11-1
D gene: -
CDR3 length: 13
CDR3 protein: CASSGEGNYEQYF
CDR3 DNA: TGTGCCAGCAGCGGCGAAGGGAACTACGAGCAGTACTTC

clone size: -
J gene: TRBJ2-3
V gene: TRBV20-1
D gene: TRBD1
CDR3 length: 14
CDR3 protein: CSAWGQGAVNTQYF
CDR3 DNA: TGCAGTGCTTGGGGACAGGGGGCGGTAAATACGCAGTATTTT

clone size: few
J gene: TRBJ2-7
V gene: TRBV5-1
D gene: -
CDR3 length: 11
CDR3 protein: CASLGLNEQYF
CDR3 DNA: TGCGCCAGCCTGGGTCTCAACGAGCAGTACTTC

clone size: -
J gene: TRBJ2-5
V gene: TRBV20-1
D gene: -
CDR3 length: 14
CDR3 protein: CSASRVGGGETQYF
CDR3 DNA: TGCAGTGCTAGCCGAGTAGGGGGGGGAGAGACCCAGTACTTC

clone size: -
J gene: TRBJ1-5
V gene: TRBV12-3/TRBV12-4
D gene: -
CDR3 length: 14
CDR3 protein: CASSLGIPGWPQHF
CDR3 DNA: TGTGCCAGCAGTTTAGGGATCCCAGGGTGGCCCCAGCATTTT

clone size: -
J gene: TRBJ2-7
V gene: TRBV10-3
D gene: -
CDR3 length: 14
CDR3 protein: CAIRTTGLPYEQYF
CDR3 DNA: TGTGCCATCAGAACTACGGGACTTCCCTACGAGCAGTACTTC

clone size: many
J gene: TRBJ2-2
V gene: TRBV12-3/TRBV12-4
D gene: -
CDR3 length: 14
CDR3 protein: CASLGQDYTGELFF
CDR3 DNA: TGTGCCAGCCTGGGGCAGGACTACACCGGGGAGCTGTTTTTT

clone size: few
J gene: TRBJ2-3
V gene: TRBV6-1
D gene: TRBD2
CDR3 length: 15
CDR3 protein: CASSEGAGAPDTQYF
CDR3 DNA: TGTGCCAGCAGTGAAGGGGCGGGAGCCCCAGATACGCAGTATTTT